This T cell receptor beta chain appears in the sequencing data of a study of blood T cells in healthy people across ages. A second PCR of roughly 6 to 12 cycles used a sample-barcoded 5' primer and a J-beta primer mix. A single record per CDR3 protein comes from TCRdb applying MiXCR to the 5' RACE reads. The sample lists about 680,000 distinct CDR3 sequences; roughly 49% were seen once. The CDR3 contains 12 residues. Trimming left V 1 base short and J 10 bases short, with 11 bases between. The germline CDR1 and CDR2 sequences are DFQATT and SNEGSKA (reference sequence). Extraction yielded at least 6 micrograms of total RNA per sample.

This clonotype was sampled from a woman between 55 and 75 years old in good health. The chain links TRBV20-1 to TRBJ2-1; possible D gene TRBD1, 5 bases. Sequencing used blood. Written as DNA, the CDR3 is TGCAGTGCTAGAGGTACCAACAGGGAGCAGTTCTTC. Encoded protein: CSARGTNREQFF.